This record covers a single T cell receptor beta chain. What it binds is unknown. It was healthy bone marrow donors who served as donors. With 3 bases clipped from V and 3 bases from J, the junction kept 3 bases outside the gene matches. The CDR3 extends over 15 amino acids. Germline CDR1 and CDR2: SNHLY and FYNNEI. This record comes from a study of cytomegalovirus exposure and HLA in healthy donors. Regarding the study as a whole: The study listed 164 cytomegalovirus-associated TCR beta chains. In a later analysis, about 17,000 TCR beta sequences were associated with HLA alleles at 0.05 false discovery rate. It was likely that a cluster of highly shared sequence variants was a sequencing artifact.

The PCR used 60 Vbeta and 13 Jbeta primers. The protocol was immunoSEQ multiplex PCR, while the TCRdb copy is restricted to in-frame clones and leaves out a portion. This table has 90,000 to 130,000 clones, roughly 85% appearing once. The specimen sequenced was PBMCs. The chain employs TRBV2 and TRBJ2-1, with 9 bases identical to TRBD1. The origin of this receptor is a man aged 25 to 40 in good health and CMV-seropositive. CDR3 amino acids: CASSEWDRVYNEQFF. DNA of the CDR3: TGTGCCAGCAGTGAGTGGGACAGGGTCTACAATGAGCAGTTCTTC.